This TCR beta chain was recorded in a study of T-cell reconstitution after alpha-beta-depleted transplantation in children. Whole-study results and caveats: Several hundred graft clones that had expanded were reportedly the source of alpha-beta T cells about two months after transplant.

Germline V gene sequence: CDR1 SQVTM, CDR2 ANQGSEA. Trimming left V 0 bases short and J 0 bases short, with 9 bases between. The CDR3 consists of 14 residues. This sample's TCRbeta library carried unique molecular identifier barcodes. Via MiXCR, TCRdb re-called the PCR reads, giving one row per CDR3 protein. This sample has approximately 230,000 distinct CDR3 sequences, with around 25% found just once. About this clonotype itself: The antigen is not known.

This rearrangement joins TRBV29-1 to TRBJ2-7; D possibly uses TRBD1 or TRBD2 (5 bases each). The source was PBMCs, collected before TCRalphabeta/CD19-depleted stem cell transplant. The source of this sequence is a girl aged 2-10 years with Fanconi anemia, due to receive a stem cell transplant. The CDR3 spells CSVEDEGSSYEQYF. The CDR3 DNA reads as TGCAGCGTTGAAGATGAGGGGAGCTCCTACGAGCAGTACTTC.